The rows below give T cell receptor beta chains drawn from one sample of a study of molecular identifiers for immune sequencing clone quantification. One entry per CDR3 protein results from TCRdb running MiXCR on the PCR reads. The sample has about 510,000 distinct CDR3 sequences, 20% to 25% seen once. Sample: naive CD8+ T cells from blood, with Jurkat cell RNA spiked in. The receptors come from a human donor in good health. Some libraries in this study had Jurkat cell RNA spiked in. CDR3s include the opening cysteine and the closing phenylalanine or tryptophan. A D gene is named only where the DNA matches it firmly. Part of the rows lack a size; the others show once, few, many or a class for expanded clones.

j_call d_call clone_size v_call cdr3_aa cdr3_nt
TRBJ2-1 TRBD2 . TRBV7-6 CASSLALGSGSYNEQFF TGTGCCAGCAGCTTAGCGCTAGGTAGCGGGTCCTACAATGAGCAGTTCTTC
TRBJ1-2 . . TRBV4-3 CASSAGPNINYGYTF TGCGCCAGCAGCGCGGGACCGAATATAAACTATGGCTACACCTTC
TRBJ2-7 . many TRBV5-1 CASSSWTGEQYF TGCGCCAGCAGCTCCTGGACGGGAGAGCAGTACTTC
TRBJ2-7 TRBD2 . TRBV28 CASRQGLADYEQYF TGTGCCAGCAGACAGGGACTAGCGGACTACGAGCAGTACTTC
TRBJ2-1 TRBD2 . TRBV4-3 CASSQDWSGGYNEQFF TGCGCCAGCAGCCAAGATTGGAGCGGGGGCTACAATGAGCAGTTCTTC
TRBJ2-1 . . TRBV25-1 CASSELRDGDEQFF TGTGCCAGCAGTGAATTAAGAGATGGGGATGAGCAGTTCTTC
TRBJ2-4 TRBD2 . TRBV2 CASSGSPGLAGGSHIQYF TGTGCCAGCAGTGGAAGCCCGGGACTAGCGGGAGGGAGTCACATTCAGTACTTC
TRBJ2-7 . . TRBV21-1 CASGKGTPTPYEQYF TGTGCCAGCGGCAAAGGGACGCCGACCCCCTACGAGCAGTACTTC
TRBJ2-7 . . TRBV27 CASTDSRSYEQYF TGTGCCAGCACGGATAGTAGGTCGTACGAGCAGTACTTC
TRBJ2-3 . . TRBV7-9 CASSLTGESTDRQYF TGTGCCAGCAGCTTAACGGGGGAGAGCACAGATAGGCAGTATTTT
TRBJ2-3 . many TRBV30 CAWSGYSDGTDTQYF TGTGCCTGGAGTGGTTATAGCGATGGGACAGATACGCAGTATTTT
TRBJ2-3 TRBD2 few TRBV4-3 CASSQSQTSGGRTDTQYF TGCGCCAGCAGCCAATCTCAGACTAGCGGGGGACGCACAGATACGCAGTATTTT
TRBJ1-1 . few TRBV19 CASSIGSRGVNTEAFF TGTGCCAGTAGTATTGGGTCCCGGGGTGTGAACACTGAAGCTTTCTTT
TRBJ2-3 TRBD2 . TRBV11-2 CASSNILAGGEDTQYF TGTGCCAGCAGCAATATACTAGCGGGAGGGGAAGATACGCAGTATTTT
TRBJ1-5 . few TRBV7-9 CASSPEGGSGQPQHF TGTGCCAGCAGCCCCGAGGGAGGGTCTGGACAGCCCCAGCATTTT
TRBJ2-7 TRBD1 . TRBV30 CACQTGDTYEQYF TGTGCCTGCCAGACAGGGGACACCTACGAGCAGTACTTC
TRBJ2-5 TRBD2 . TRBV7-9 CASSHSLLAGETQYF TGTGCCAGCAGCCACTCGCTACTAGCGGGGGAGACCCAGTACTTC
TRBJ2-3 TRBD1 few TRBV18 CASSHPGQGSDTQYF TGTGCCAGCTCGCACCCGGGACAGGGATCAGATACGCAGTATTTT
TRBJ1-6 . few TRBV27 CASSSSGGGPYNSPLHF TGTGCCAGCAGTTCTTCCGGGGGGGGGCCTTATAATTCACCCCTCCACTTT
TRBJ2-7 . . TRBV20-1 CSAGRGPGATFYEQYF TGCAGTGCTGGCCGAGGCCCCGGGGCCACTTTCTACGAGCAGTACTTC
TRBJ2-3 TRBD2 . TRBV6-2/TRBV6-3 CASRPIRGEMTDTQYF TGTGCCAGCAGACCAATCCGGGGGGAGATGACAGATACGCAGTATTTT
TRBJ1-4 . many TRBV30 CAWSSGKSQSDEKLFF TGTGCCTGGAGCTCAGGAAAATCCCAGAGCGATGAAAAACTGTTTTTT
TRBJ1-2 . few TRBV4-3 CASSQDRGLGYGYTF TGCGCCAGCAGCCAAGATAGAGGTTTGGGCTATGGCTACACCTTC
TRBJ2-5 . few TRBV28 CASSLGLDQYF TGTGCCAGCAGTTTAGGACTGGACCAGTACTTC
TRBJ2-3 . many TRBV28 CASTPGRITDTQYF TGTGCCAGCACCCCGGGGCGAATCACAGATACGCAGTATTTT
TRBJ1-3 . many TRBV4-1 CASSQTDYSGNTIYF TGCGCCAGCAGCCAAACAGATTACTCTGGAAACACCATATATTTT
TRBJ2-3 TRBD2 many TRBV6-5 CASIAPGLAGATDTQYF TGTGCCAGCATCGCCCCGGGACTAGCGGGGGCCACAGATACGCAGTATTTT
TRBJ2-1 TRBD2 many TRBV4-1 CASSQDLGTSMNEQFF TGCGCCAGCAGCCAAGATCTAGGGACTAGTATGAATGAGCAGTTCTTC
TRBJ1-1 . . TRBV7-3 CASSLIETNTEAFF TGTGCCAGCAGCTTAATAGAGACGAACACTGAAGCTTTCTTT
TRBJ2-3 TRBD2 few TRBV6-1 CASRGLAGAPLDTQYF TGTGCCAGCAGAGGACTAGCGGGAGCGCCCTTAGATACGCAGTATTTT
TRBJ2-3 . . TRBV13 CASSLTAVGYADTQYF TGTGCCAGCAGCTTAACAGCCGTTGGCTACGCAGATACGCAGTATTTT
TRBJ2-5 . . TRBV7-6 CASSLDLGTGETQYF TGTGCCAGCAGCTTAGACCTAGGTACAGGGGAGACCCAGTACTTC
TRBJ1-1 TRBD1 few TRBV30 CASTGGSMSFF TGTGCCTCGACAGGGGGAAGTATGTCTTTCTTT
TRBJ2-5 TRBD1 many TRBV29-1 CSVPGQAGETQYF TGCAGCGTCCCCGGACAGGCGGGAGAGACCCAGTACTTC
TRBJ1-2 TRBD1 few TRBV20-1 CSAREIASDRGEGPRYTF TGCAGTGCTAGAGAGATCGCCTCCGACAGGGGAGAAGGTCCTCGCTACACCTTC
TRBJ2-1 . . TRBV6-5 CASSPSSAYNEQFF TGTGCCAGCAGTCCGTCTAGCGCTTACAATGAGCAGTTCTTC
TRBJ2-1 TRBD2 many TRBV2 CASKTSGGNNEQFF TGTGCCAGCAAAACTAGCGGGGGTAACAATGAGCAGTTCTTC
TRBJ2-7 TRBD1 many TRBV20-1 CSAKSWDRGSYEQYF TGCAGTGCTAAGTCGTGGGACAGGGGATCCTACGAGCAGTACTTC
TRBJ2-7 TRBD1 few TRBV30 CAWSATGAEQYF TGTGCCTGGAGTGCGACAGGGGCCGAGCAGTACTTC
TRBJ2-3 TRBD2 few TRBV12-5 CASGLGGSRSTDTQYF TGTGCTAGTGGTTTGGGCGGGAGTAGGTCCACAGATACGCAGTATTTT
TRBJ2-1 TRBD2 . TRBV29-1 CSVLTSGLYEQFF TGCAGCGTTTTGACTAGCGGTCTCTATGAGCAGTTCTTC
TRBJ2-1 TRBD1 . TRBV5-1 CASSRTGQMTYNEQFF TGCGCCAGCAGCAGGACAGGGCAGATGACCTACAATGAGCAGTTCTTC